The clone carrying this T cell receptor (beta chain) occurred a few times. The antigen is not known. This sample is drawn from a study of T cell responses to AZD1222 COVID-19 vaccine. General study results and limits: At 160-218 and 743-854, vaccine-associated CD4 TCRs were dominant, and they spanned spike. Without day 14 samples, only post-peak T cell repertoires were studied.

Doses given second, at about 4 or about 12 weeks, were pooled. The V gene lost 0 bases and the J gene lost 8 bases, with 4 bases spanning the gap. CDR1 and CDR2 from the germline V gene are LGHDT and YNNKEL (reference sequence). This CDR3 is 11 amino acids long. Measured with immunoSEQ multiplex PCR; TCRdb has only the in-frame clones, and not every one. Of roughly 140,000 clones in the sample, 80% to 95% were seen once. Sequenced here: peripheral blood, sampled 28 days after the second AZD1222 dose. The TCR originated in an adult who received the AZD1222 COVID-19 vaccine. The chain combines TRBV3-1 (or the pseudogene TRBV3-2) with TRBJ1-1; the D is unclear. CDR3 protein: CASSQDNEAFF. The CDR3 DNA reads as TGTGCCAGCAGCCAAGATAACGAAGCTTTCTTT.